This paragraph covers one TCR beta chain sequence. Its cognate antigen has yet to be identified. Base qualities are not recorded, but no much larger clone differs from it by a single base. The data were obtained in a study of blood T cell repertoires in COVID-19 (dated by TCRdb to 2018 to 2021). In terms of the full investigation: Samples from collaborators originated in the United States, Italy and Spain and spanned both the acute and convalescent phases of COVID-19. The material from the prospective study consisted of cDNA or gDNA derived from T cells, B-cell-depleted T cells, or PBMCs. The dataset comprised deeply sampled blood TCRbeta repertoires from subjects exposed to, actively infected with, or recovered from COVID-19. The repertoires were released in a freely available public database intended as a resource for research on the immune response to SARS-CoV-2. Samples came from the ongoing ImmuneRACE study (first 160 participants) plus 1,254 subjects from 6 global collaborators. A de-identified subject ID, COVID-19 status, age in years and sex were almost always included in the sample metadata. Where available, HLA class I and class II types were obtained from metadata supplied by the sample provider rather than from assay-based typing. The study at large found these results: The amount of clinical and demographic metadata varied by source and participant and was provided uncurated.

From a lookup of the germline V gene, CDR1 and CDR2 are SNHLY and FYNNEI. The V end gives up 6 bases and the J end 0 bases, leaving 1 base in the junction not matched to a gene. The CDR3, from cysteine to phenylalanine, totals 14 residues. The sequence is cut down to CDR3 DNA, 42 bases in frame from base 1. TCRbeta CDR3 regions were amplified from genomic DNA using the immunoSEQ Assay, a bias-controlled multiplex PCR. The authors processed their data as follows. The number of nucleated cells in each sample was estimated from the amplification of reference gene primers within the assay. To quantify the absolute abundance of each unique TCRbeta CDR3 rearrangement, sequence reads were collapsed and filtered. Productive Simpson clonality was computed per sample as the square root of Simpson's diversity index over productive rearrangements. As stored in TCRdb, this immuneACCESS dataset retains in-frame rearrangements with V and J assigned. A fraction of the clones does not appear; measured against another copy, unresolved V genes explain less than half of the discrepancy, and the remainder lacks a known reason. For V, J and clone size, that table is used; D and trimming come from the DNA. The sample records around 200,000 clones, about 88% of which are singletons. Of the sample, under 4% is held by the ten largest clones.

Participants in the prospective study were enrolled through a virtual design, were aged roughly 18 to 100 years, and lived in 24 United States geographic areas. Cohort assignment in the prospective study relied on participant-reported clinical history from a screening survey and a study questionnaire. Recovered participants in ImmuneRACE Cohort 3 were defined by two consecutive negative NP/OP PCR tests, clearance by a healthcare professional, or resolution of symptoms. In the prospective study, mobile phlebotomists collected whole blood, serum and a nasopharyngeal or oropharyngeal swab from each participant. Prospective study participants could optionally give additional blood draws and questionnaires over an approximately 2-month period. Blood samples from the prospective study were shipped frozen or at room temperature prior to DNA extraction.

This clonotype was obtained from a young woman who had recovered from COVID-19. This sequence uses TRBV2 and TRBJ2-2, with TRBD1 identical over 7 junction bases. Specimen: PBMCs or T cells enriched from blood (not recorded which). For the CDR3, the sequence is CASRGTANTGELFF. The DNA reads TGTGCCAGCAGAGGGACAGCGAACACCGGGGAGCTGTTTTTT.